This T cell receptor beta chain appears in the sequencing data of a study of blood T cells in healthy people across ages. A sample-barcoded 5' primer and a J-beta primer mix were used in a second PCR of about 7 to 11 cycles. One entry per CDR3 protein, called by TCRdb with MiXCR from the 5' RACE reads. In the table there are 700,000 to 850,000 distinct CDR3 sequences, roughly 50% of which are singletons. This CDR3 contains 13 residues. V gave up 7 bases and J gave up 5 bases; unmatched junction bases: 9. Germline CDR1 reads DFQATT; CDR2 reads SNEGSKA (reference sequence). In this sample, this clonotype turned up a few times.

The chain employs TRBV20-1 and TRBJ2-5, with 8 nucleotides matching TRBD1. The specimen was blood. The TCR sequence derives from a man older than 75 in good health. CDR3 in amino acids: CSVKDRAGETQYF. The CDR3 DNA follows: TGCAGTGTTAAGGACAGGGCAGGGGAGACCCAGTACTTC.